This T cell receptor (beta chain) was observed in a study of cytomegalovirus exposure and HLA in healthy donors. General study results and limits: Earlier analysis looked at TCR beta V segments, and most were productive about 90% or about 30% of the time. Later analysis suggested links between common viral pathogens and several top significant clusters.

Concerning this clone: The antigen remains unidentified.

CDR1 and CDR2 (germline): LNHDA, SQIVND (reference sequence). Trimming took off 3 bases at V and 5 bases at J, with 17 bases between the two ends. This CDR3 comprises 15 residues. The PCR made use of 60 Vbeta and 13 Jbeta primers. Original handling: In a later analysis, the count reached about 82 million unique TCR beta chains, with 8.5 million to 14 million shared. Method: immunoSEQ multiplex PCR; TCRdb's copy keeps in-frame clones and lacks some. The DNA was the basis for D and trimming; V, J and clone size are from that table. The sample records 150,000 to 200,000 clones, around 83% being singletons.

The specimen sequenced was PBMCs. The chain uses TRBV19 and TRBJ2-7; a possible D gene is TRBD1 (9 bases). The clonotype was recovered from a middle-aged man in good health and CMV-seropositive. The CDR3 loop reads CASSISGTGSHEQYF. The CDR3 coding sequence is TGTGCCAGTAGTATTAGCGGGACAGGGTCCCACGAGCAGTACTTC.